Below, 17 T cell receptor beta chains from the same sample are listed, as sequenced in a study of cytomegalovirus exposure and HLA in healthy donors. Researchers ran the PCR with 60 Vbeta and 13 Jbeta primers. Only in-frame clones appear in the TCRdb table, and some are missing; sequencing was by immunoSEQ multiplex PCR. The sample holds approximately 180,000 clones, about 80% seen once. Sequencing was done on a sample of PBMCs. The receptors were gathered from a woman aged 25 to 39 in good health and CMV-seronegative.

This sequence joins TRBV6-1 and TRBJ1-2; D unresolved. Trimming cost V 3 bases and J 8 bases, with 16 bases left between them. Per germline, CDR1 MNHNS and CDR2 SASEGT. This CDR3 is built from 14 residues. This CDR3 is CASSDSWASGGYTF. CDR3 nucleotides: TGTGCCAGCAGTGACAGCTGGGCCAGCGGGGGCTACACCTTC.

The chain recombines TRBV19 with TRBJ1-2; tentative D call: TRBD1 (5 bases). Germline V gene data show CDR1 as LNHDA and CDR2 as SQIVND (reference sequence). Deletions cut 4 bases from V and 2 bases from J, with 11 bases between. This CDR3 is 14 amino acids long. CDR3 coding DNA: TGTGCCAGTAGTACAGGGTCCGAGAACTATGGCTACACCTTC. Translating gives CASSTGSENYGYTF.

This chain uses TRBV19 with TRBJ2-2; 13 bases are shared with TRBD2. V dropped 6 bases and J dropped 7; count of bases not matched to a gene: 5. The germline CDR1 and CDR2 sequences are LNHDA and SQIVND (reference sequence). This CDR3 is built from 15 residues. The CDR3 DNA reads as TGTGCCAGTAGCGGACTAGCGGGAGAGGGCGGGGAGCTGTTTTTT. Amino acid sequence: CASSGLAGEGGELFF.

The chain joins TRBV7-9 to TRBJ2-7, with TRBD1 matching 12 bases. V lost 5 bases and J lost 4; bases outside the gene matches: 6. CDR1 and CDR2 from the germline V gene are SEHNR and FQNEAQ (reference sequence). This CDR3 spans 15 amino acids. The chain's CDR3 is CASSPGQGAYYEQYF. For the CDR3, the DNA is TGTGCCAGCAGCCCGGGACAGGGGGCCTATTACGAGCAGTACTTC.

The rearrangement joins TRBV7-2 to TRBJ2-2; 8 bases agree with TRBD2. The CDR3 totals 17 residues. V shed 4 bases and J 2 bases; nucleotides not matched to a gene: 9. Germline CDR1 is SGHTA and CDR2 is FQGNSA. CDR3 loop: CASSSPAGALNTGELFF. DNA for the CDR3: TGTGCCAGCAGCTCTCCAGCGGGGGCCCTCAACACCGGGGAGCTGTTTTTT.

Turning to this clone: The sample holds other DNA sequences that translate to the same CDR3. This chain's CDR3 is CASSLAQTSTDTQYF. CDR3 DNA sequence: TGTGCCAGCAGCTTAGCGCAGACTAGCACAGATACGCAGTATTTT. The chain is built from TRBV7-9 and TRBJ2-3; D not resolved. The CDR3 runs to 15 residues. Trimming shortened V by 0 bases and J by 0 bases, and 7 bases separated the two germline ends. Per the germline V gene, CDR1 is SEHNR and CDR2 is FQNEAQ (reference sequence).

Only one count was recorded for this clone. The chain has TRBV5-1 and TRBJ2-6; the D is unclear. This CDR3 comprises 16 residues. With 0 bases removed from V and 2 bases from J, the gap between germline ends came to 9 bases. The germline V gene has CDR1 SGHRS and CDR2 YFSETQ. The CDR3 loop reads CASSLVWRTGANVLTF. CDR3 coding DNA: TGCGCCAGCAGCTTGGTTTGGCGGACTGGGGCCAACGTCCTGACTTTC.

This chain joins TRBV21-1 and TRBJ2-7; TRBD1 is the table's D call and was not checked against the DNA. TRBV21-1 is a pseudogene locus. This CDR3 region has 14 residues. Here the CDR3 reads CASSLRDRDYEQYF. DNA of the CDR3: TGTGCCAGCAGCTTACGGGACAGAGACTACGAGCAGTACTTC.

J is TRBJ2-3 and V is TRBV2, with 9 bases aligning to TRBD1. Germline CDR1 and CDR2: SNHLY and FYNNEI. V was clipped by 8 bases and J by 5 bases; unmatched bases: 11. CDR3 size: 15 residues. This chain's CDR3 is CASGGNRGQGDTQYF. DNA of the CDR3: TGTGCCAGCGGGGGGAACAGGGGGCAGGGAGATACGCAGTATTTT.

CDR3 amino acids: CASSLPYGTYEQYF. The CDR3, as DNA: TGTGCCAGCAGCCTCCCCTACGGGACCTACGAGCAGTACTTC. The chain couples TRBV28 to TRBJ2-7, with a tentative D call TRBD2 (5 bases). CDR1 is MDHEN and CDR2 is SYDVKM in the germline V gene. The V and J ends lost 6 bases and 2 bases respectively, with 14 bases between them. This CDR3 region has 14 residues.

The sample holds a few counts of this clone. V usage is TRBV13 and J usage is TRBJ2-5; D possibly corresponds to TRBD1 (6 bases). Germline loops: CDR1 PRHDT, CDR2 FYEKMQ (reference sequence). Trimming stripped 1 base from V and 7 bases from J, with 19 bases between. This CDR3 region has 16 residues. Here the CDR3 DNA reads TGTGCCAGCAGCTTAGATTCAGGGGCCCCCTCCGGGACCCAGTACTTC. Residues: CASSLDSGAPSGTQYF.

The CDR3 DNA follows: TGTGCCAGCAGCTTAGTTCGGGGCACCGGGGAGCTGTTTTTT. Translated, it gives CASSLVRGTGELFF. The chain links TRBV11-2 to TRBJ2-2; perhaps TRBD2 as D (5 bases). The CDR3 runs 14 residues. Germline lookup yields CDR1 SGHAT and CDR2 FQNNGV. Trimming pared 1 base from V and 4 bases from J, leaving 7 bases between.

The chain employs TRBV19 and TRBJ2-7, with 7 bases lining up with TRBD1. The CDR3 sequence is 14 residues long. V dropped 6 bases and J dropped 4; count of bases not matched to a gene: 9. Germline values: CDR1 LNHDA, CDR2 SQIVND (reference sequence). Here the CDR3 reads CASSRQGASYEQYF. CDR3 DNA: TGTGCCAGTAGCCGACAGGGAGCCTCATACGAGCAGTACTTC.

This chain links TRBV7-2 with TRBJ1-6; weak D call: TRBD1 (6 bases). V lost 4 bases and J lost 7, with 14 bases in between. Germline loops: CDR1 SGHTA, CDR2 FQGNSA. CDR3 size: 15 residues. This CDR3 is CASSSYGQLNSPLHF. The CDR3 coding sequence is TGTGCCAGCAGCTCGTACGGACAGCTGAATTCACCCCTCCACTTT.

V is TRBV2 and J is TRBJ2-5; 8 nucleotides line up with TRBD1. The J call may be mistaken, given a closer DNA end match to TRBJ2-7. CDR3 length: 15 residues. Germline assignment: CDR1 SNHLY and CDR2 FYNNEI. CDR3 loop: CASFTGTGLSYEQYF. CDR3 sequence (DNA): TGTGCCAGCTTCACTGGGACAGGACTTTCCTACGAGCAGTACTTC.

The sample holds one count of this clone. The V and J genes are TRBV18 and TRBJ2-5, with TRBD1 as a possible D gene (5 bases). This CDR3 contains 14 residues. The V end lost 3 bases, the J end lost 10 bases, and 18 bases lay between the germline ends. Germline assignment: CDR1 KGHSH and CDR2 LQKENI. CDR3 region: CASSPERQGLIQYF. The CDR3 DNA follows: TGTGCCAGCTCACCCGAGAGGCAGGGCCTAATCCAGTACTTC. Looking up the rest from reference TRBV18 and TRBJ2-5 gives the full variable domain: NAGVMQNPRHLVRRRGQEARLRCSPMKGHSHVYWYRQLPEEGLKFMVYLQKENIIDESGMPKERFSAEFPKEGPSILRIQQVVRGDSAAYFCASSPERQGLIQYFGPGTRLLVL.

The CDR3 sequence: CASSPRRGMNTEAFF. The CDR3 DNA follows: TGTGCCAGCAGCCCCCGCAGGGGAATGAACACTGAAGCTTTCTTT. This chain uses TRBV7-9 with TRBJ1-1; weak D call: TRBD1 (6 bases). The CDR3 is 15 residues long. Germline values: CDR1 SEHNR, CDR2 FQNEAQ (reference sequence). V was pared by 5 bases and J by 0 bases, with 13 bases between.